Sequencing of this T cell receptor beta chain was carried out in a study of human T cells and chemical hapten exposure. Study overall: Read at 6 days, the patch tests placed 0.01% DPC on the upper back. General study points: The study found that DPC sensitization did not change TCRs above 1 in 1000 frequency.

The time point: patch test 1, 2 weeks after DPC sensitization. Described treatment: therapeutic diphenylcyclopropenone sensitization with weekly scalp DPC. This clonotype was seen a handful of times. The target antigen is unknown. V dropped 0 bases and J dropped 4; count of bases not matched to a gene: 13. This CDR3 has 18 residues. Per germline, CDR1 SGDLS and CDR2 YYNGEE. During construction of the library, unique molecular identifiers were attached to individual cDNA molecules for quantitative, reproducible TCR counting. TCRdb processed the RACE reads anew with MiXCR; each CDR3 protein has one entry. The data hold approximately 100,000 distinct CDR3 sequences, with approximately 10% observed a single time.

The sequences come from whole blood, collected in connection with sensitization to the hapten diphenylcyclopropenone (DPC). This rearrangement joins TRBV9 to TRBJ2-1; 7 nucleotides line up with TRBD2. This receptor was taken from a woman aged 40-49 years with alopecia areata. Some clones in this sample may be carry-over from other donors' samples. CDR3 sequence: CASSVATGGGTLYNEQFF. The CDR3 DNA reads as TGTGCCAGCAGCGTAGCTACGGGGGGTGGCACTTTATACAATGAGCAGTTCTTC.